This passage covers 3 T cell receptor beta chains from one sample sequenced in a study of memory B cells and T cells in multiple sclerosis. Clones were sequenced by immunoSEQ multiplex PCR, and TCRdb holds only the in-frame ones, with some missing. The table records approximately 14,000 clones, 69% of them present only once. The sequenced sample consisted of memory (CD45RO+) CD4+ T cells from blood. The receptors derive from a human donor with multiple sclerosis.

The chain combines TRBV4-2 with TRBJ2-7; 9 nucleotides agree with TRBD2. Trimming removed 0 bases from V and 3 bases from J; junction bases left unmatched: 3. Germline CDR1 is LGHNA and CDR2 is YNFKEQ. This CDR3 region has 15 residues. Written as DNA, the CDR3 is TGTGCCAGCAGCCAAGATCTAGCGGGGTACTACGAGCAGTACTTC. It encodes CASSQDLAGYYEQYF.

Relative to its sample, this clone is medium-sized. The rearrangement joins TRBV5-1 to TRBJ2-1; 10 bases agree with TRBD1. Per the germline V gene, CDR1 is SGHRS and CDR2 is YFSETQ. The length of the CDR3 is 13 residues. J lost 9 bases, V lost 3 bases, and 3 bases had no gene match. The CDR3 nucleotides read TGCGCCAGCAGCTGGGGACAGGGGACTGAGCAGTTCTTC. Protein: CASSWGQGTEQFF.

The chain employs TRBV5-1 and TRBJ2-3, with a possible D match to TRBD1 (5 bases). CDR1 SGHRS and CDR2 YFSETQ come from the germline V gene. CDR3 size: 15 residues. V was shortened by 4 bases and J by 3 bases, with 15 bases between the two germline ends. In DNA form, the CDR3 reads TGCGCCAGCAGCACCCAGGGTATCGGGACAGATACGCAGTATTTT. Translation: CASSTQGIGTDTQYF.